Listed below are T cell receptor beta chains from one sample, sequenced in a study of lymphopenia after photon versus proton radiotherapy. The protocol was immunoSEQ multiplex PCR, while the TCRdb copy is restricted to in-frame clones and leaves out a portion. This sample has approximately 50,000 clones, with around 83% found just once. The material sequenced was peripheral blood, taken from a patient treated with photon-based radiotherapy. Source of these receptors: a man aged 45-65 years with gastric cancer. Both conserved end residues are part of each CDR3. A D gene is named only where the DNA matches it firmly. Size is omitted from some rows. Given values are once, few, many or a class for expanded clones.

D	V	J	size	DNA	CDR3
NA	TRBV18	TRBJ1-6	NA	TGTGCCAGCTCACCAGGGGAGGGATCACCCCTCCACTTT	CASSPGEGSPLHF
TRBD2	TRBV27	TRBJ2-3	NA	TGTGCCAGCAGTCCATTACTAGCGGGGAGCACAGATACGCAGTATTTT	CASSPLLAGSTDTQYF
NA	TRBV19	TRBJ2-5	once	TGTGCCAATAGTATAGCCGAATCAGGGGAGACCCAGTACTTC	CANSIAESGETQYF
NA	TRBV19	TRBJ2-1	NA	TGTGCCAGTGGGATGGGGCCAAATGAGCAGTTCTTC	CASGMGPNEQFF
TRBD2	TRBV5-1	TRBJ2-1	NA	TGCGCCAGCAGCTTGGCGGTTAGCGGGAGGGATTTTGAGCAGTTCTTC	CASSLAVSGRDFEQFF
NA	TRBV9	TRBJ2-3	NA	TGTGCCAGCAGCGTAGCCGGGCCTCCGGATACGCAGTATTTT	CASSVAGPPDTQYF
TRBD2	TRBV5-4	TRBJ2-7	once	TGTGCCAGCAGCTTTATCCTAGCGGACCAATACGAGCAGTACTTC	CASSFILADQYEQYF
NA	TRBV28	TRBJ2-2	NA	TGTGCCAGCAGCGTAGGAGGGTTCAGGAACACCGGGGAGCTGTTTTTT	CASSVGGFRNTGELFF
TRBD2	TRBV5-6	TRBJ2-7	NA	TGTGCCAGCAGCGTTAGCGGGGAGACCTACGAGCAGTACTTC	CASSVSGETYEQYF
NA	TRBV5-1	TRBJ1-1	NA	TGCGCCAGCAGCTTGGGTGGCCGGGCTGCGGTGAACACTGAAGCTTTCTTT	CASSLGGRAAVNTEAFF
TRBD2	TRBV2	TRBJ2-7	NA	TGTGCCAGCACATTAGCGGGAGTCACCCACGAGCAGTACTTC	CASTLAGVTHEQYF
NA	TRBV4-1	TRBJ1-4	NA	TGCGCCAGCAGCCAAGGATTAACAGGGAGGAATGAAAAACTGTTTTTT	CASSQGLTGRNEKLFF
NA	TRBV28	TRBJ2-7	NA	TGTGCCAGCAGCCCCGGGACTGCTCGGGCCGAGCAGTACTTC	CASSPGTARAEQYF
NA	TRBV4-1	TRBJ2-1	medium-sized	TGCGCCAGCAGCCAAGAACCCAATTACAATGAGCAGTTCTTC	CASSQEPNYNEQFF
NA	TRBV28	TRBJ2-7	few	TGTGCCAGCAGTTCCCTTTGGGGTAGCGGCTACGAGCAGTACTTC	CASSSLWGSGYEQYF
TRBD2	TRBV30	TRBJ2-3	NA	TGTGCCTGGAGTCTCAAGCGTCGGGGTCTAGCGGGAGTATCGGATACGCAGTATTTT	CAWSLKRRGLAGVSDTQYF
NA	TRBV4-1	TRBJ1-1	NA	TGCGCCAGCAGCCACGCTTCCACTGGGGTTACAAAGGGGGCTTTCTTT	CASSHASTGVTKGAFF
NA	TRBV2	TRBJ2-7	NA	TGTGCCAGCAGTGAGCAGGGCATGGGGTACGAGCAGTACTTC	CASSEQGMGYEQYF
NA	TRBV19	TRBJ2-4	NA	TGTGCCAGTTGTAAATCCGGGAGCATTCAGTACTTC	CASCKSGSIQYF
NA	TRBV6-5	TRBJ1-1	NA	TGTGCCAGCACCCCCCGAGGTTCCACTGAAGCTTTCTTT	CASTPRGSTEAFF
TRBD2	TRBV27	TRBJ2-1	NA	TGTGCCAGCAGTTTAATTATGGGGGGCGGGAGGGCCGAGTATGAGCAGTTCTTC	CASSLIMGGGRAEYEQFF
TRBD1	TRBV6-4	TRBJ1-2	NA	TGTGCCAGCAGTACCCGGACAGGGCGCGCACGTGGCTACACCTTC	CASSTRTGRARGYTF
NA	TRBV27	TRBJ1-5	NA	TGTGCCAGCAGTGACAGTTATCAGCCCCAGCATTTT	CASSDSYQPQHF
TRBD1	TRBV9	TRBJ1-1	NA	TGTGCCAGCAGCTCCGAGGACAGGGGGTTGACTGAAGCTTTCTTT	CASSSEDRGLTEAFF
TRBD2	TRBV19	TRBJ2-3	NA	TGTGCCAGTAGTCCCGGGACTAGCCGCACAGATACGCAGTATTTT	CASSPGTSRTDTQYF
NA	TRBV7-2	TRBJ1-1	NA	TGTGCCAGCAGCTTAGCGAATACAGGGACCAAAGCTTTCTTT	CASSLANTGTKAFF
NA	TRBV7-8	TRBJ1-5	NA	TGTGCCAGCAGCTTAGCAGACCAGAATCAGCCCCAGCATTTT	CASSLADQNQPQHF
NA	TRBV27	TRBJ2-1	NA	TGTGCCAGCAGTCCCATGCCCCCCGGCGAGCAGTTCTTC	CASSPMPPGEQFF
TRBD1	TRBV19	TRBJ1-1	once	TGTGCCAGTAGTCCCCGGGACAGGATAACAAACACTGAAGCTTTCTTT	CASSPRDRITNTEAFF
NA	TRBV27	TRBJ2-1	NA	TGTGCCAGCAGTTTCCGGGCCGGGAACTACAATGAGCAGTTCTTC	CASSFRAGNYNEQFF
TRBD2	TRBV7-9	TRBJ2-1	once	TGTGCCAGCAGCTTCGGACTAGCGATGGACAATGAGCAGTTCTTC	CASSFGLAMDNEQFF
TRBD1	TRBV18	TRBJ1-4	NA	TGTGCCAGCTCACTCGACAGGGCTAATGAAAAACTGTTTTTT	CASSLDRANEKLFF
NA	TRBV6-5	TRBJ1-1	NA	TGTGCCAGCAGCAGGGGTATGAACACTGAAGCTTTCTTT	CASSRGMNTEAFF
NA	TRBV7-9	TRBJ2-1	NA	TGTGCCAGCAGCTTATTCGTAGCCTCTAGCCCAAATGAGCAGTTCTTC	CASSLFVASSPNEQFF
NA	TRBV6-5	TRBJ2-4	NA	TGTGCCAGCAGTTACTCCCAGTCGTCTGCCAAAAACATTCAGTACTTC	CASSYSQSSAKNIQYF
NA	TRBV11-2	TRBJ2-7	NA	TGTGCCAGCAGCTCCTGGGGTAGAATACCCTACGAGCAGTACTTC	CASSSWGRIPYEQYF
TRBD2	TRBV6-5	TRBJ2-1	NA	TGTGCCAGCAGTTCGACTAGCGGGAGGGCGGGGTATGAGCAGTTCTTC	CASSSTSGRAGYEQFF
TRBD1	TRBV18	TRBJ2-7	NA	TGTGCCAGCTCACCCACGGACGGACAGGGAGGCGAGCAGTACTTC	CASSPTDGQGGEQYF
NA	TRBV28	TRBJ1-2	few	TGTGCCAGCAGTGACGCGAACTATGGCTACACCTTC	CASSDANYGYTF
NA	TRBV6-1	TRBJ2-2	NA	TGTGCCAGCAGTGAAGTGGGTAGAGACACCGGGGAGCTGTTTTTT	CASSEVGRDTGELFF
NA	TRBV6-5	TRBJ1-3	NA	TGTGCCGGCCAGCCTCCAAGGACTGGAAACACCATATATTTT	CAGQPPRTGNTIYF
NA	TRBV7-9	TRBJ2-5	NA	TGTGCCAGCACCATAGCCGAAGAGGGAGAGACCCAGTACTTC	CASTIAEEGETQYF
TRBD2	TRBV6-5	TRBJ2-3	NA	TGTGCCAGCAGTTACTCGGGCGGGGGAGGTACGCAGTATTTT	CASSYSGGGGTQYF
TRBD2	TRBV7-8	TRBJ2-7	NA	TGTGCCAGCAGCTTAGTCCCCTCTTCGCTAGCGGGAGGCGAGCAGTACTTC	CASSLVPSSLAGGEQYF
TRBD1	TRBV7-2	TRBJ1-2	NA	TGTGCCAGCAGCTTAAAAGGAGAGGGGGACAGGGGGCGCGGTGGCTACACCTTC	CASSLKGEGDRGRGGYTF
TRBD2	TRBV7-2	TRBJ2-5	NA	TGTGCCAGCAGCTTAATTGGGACTAGCGGGAGGGAGGCCCAGTACTTC	CASSLIGTSGREAQYF
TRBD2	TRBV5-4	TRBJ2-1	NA	TGTGCCAGCAGCTTCCCTGGACTAGCGGATAGCAATGAGCAGTTCTTC	CASSFPGLADSNEQFF
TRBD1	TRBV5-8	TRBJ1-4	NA	TGTGCCAGCAGCCTTCGGACAGGCGGTGAAAAACTGTTTTTT	CASSLRTGGEKLFF
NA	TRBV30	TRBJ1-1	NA	TGTGCTCCGTTTGAAGCTTTCTTT	CAPFEAFF
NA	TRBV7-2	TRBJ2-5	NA	TGTGCCAGCAGTTTAGCCGCGACCCAAGAGACCCAGTACTTC	CASSLAATQETQYF
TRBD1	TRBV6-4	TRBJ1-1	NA	TGTGCCAGCAGACAAGTAGGACAGGCTAACACTGAAGCTTTCTTT	CASRQVGQANTEAFF
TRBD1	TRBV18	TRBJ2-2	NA	TGTGCCAGCTCAACACGGACAGGGGTTAACACCGGGGAGCTGTTTTTT	CASSTRTGVNTGELFF
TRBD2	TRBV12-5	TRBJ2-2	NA	TGTGCTAGTGGTTTGGTACTCAGCGGGAGAGACACCGGGGAGCTGTTTTTT	CASGLVLSGRDTGELFF
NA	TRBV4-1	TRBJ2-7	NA	TGCGCCAGCAGCCAAGTTCCCCGGACAGTAGACCACTACGAGCAGTACTTC	CASSQVPRTVDHYEQYF
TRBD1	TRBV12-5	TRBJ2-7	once	TGTGCTAGTGCCCCTTTCCCACAGGGGGCAAGGTACGAGCAGTACTTC	CASAPFPQGARYEQYF